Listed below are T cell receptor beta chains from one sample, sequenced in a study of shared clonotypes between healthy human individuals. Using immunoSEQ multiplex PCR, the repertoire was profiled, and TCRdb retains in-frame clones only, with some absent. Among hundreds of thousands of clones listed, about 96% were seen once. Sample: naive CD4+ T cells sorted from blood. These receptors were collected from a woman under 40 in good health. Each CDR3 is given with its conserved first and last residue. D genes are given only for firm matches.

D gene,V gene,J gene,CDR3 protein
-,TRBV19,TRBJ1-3,CASSISGISSGNTIYF
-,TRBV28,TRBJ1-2,CASSLPGWGGYTF
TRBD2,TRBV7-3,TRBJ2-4,CASSLTVREDIQYF
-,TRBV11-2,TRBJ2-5,CAVARAPQETQYF
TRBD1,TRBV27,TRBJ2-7,CASARGQGSSEQYF
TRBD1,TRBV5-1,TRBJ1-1,CASSRGTGETEAFF
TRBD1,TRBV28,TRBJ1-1,CASSLSDRAGTEAFF
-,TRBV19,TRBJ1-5,CASSIQDLNQPQHF
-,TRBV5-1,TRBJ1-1,CASRPGATLNTEAFF
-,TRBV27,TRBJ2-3,CASSPIQSDTQYF
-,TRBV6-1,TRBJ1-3,CASSDGIPGRLVYF
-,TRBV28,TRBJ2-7,CASSRDSPYEQYF
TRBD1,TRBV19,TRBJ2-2,CASSLQGWPGELFF
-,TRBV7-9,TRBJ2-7,CASSLSSRGAYEQYF
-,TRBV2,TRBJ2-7,CASTIRVSYEQYF
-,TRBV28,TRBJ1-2,CASSGTVDPRDYGYTF
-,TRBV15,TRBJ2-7,CATSRDVGDHEQYF
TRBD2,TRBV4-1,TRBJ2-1,CASSQVGTSGKDEQFF
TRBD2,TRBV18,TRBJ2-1,CASSRVAGLNNEQFF
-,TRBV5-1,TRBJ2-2,CASSEDPGTGELFF
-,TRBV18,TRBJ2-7,CASSPGQGRREQYF
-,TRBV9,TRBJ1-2,CASSKSSGTSYGYTF
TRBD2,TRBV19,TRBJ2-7,CASSPPGAGTYEQYF
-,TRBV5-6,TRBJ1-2,CASSLAGGYTF
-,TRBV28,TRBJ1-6,CASITDGLGTPLHF
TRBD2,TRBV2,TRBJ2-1,CASGGWASGSYNEQFF
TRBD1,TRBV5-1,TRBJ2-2,CASSLTGQGNTGELFF
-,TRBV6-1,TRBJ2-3,CASSAFVGPSTDTQYF
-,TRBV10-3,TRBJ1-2,CAISPDATYGYTF
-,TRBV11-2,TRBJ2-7,CASSPRGRMLYEQYF
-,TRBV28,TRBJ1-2,CASSSGLYGYTF
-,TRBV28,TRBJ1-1,CASSPNTEAFF
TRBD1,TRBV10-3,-,CAISDRVAYEQYF
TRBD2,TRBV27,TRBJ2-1,CASSPLAGGNEQFF
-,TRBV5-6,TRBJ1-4,CASSLWATNEKLFF
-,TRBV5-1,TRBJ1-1,CASSLVFRSADTNTEAFF
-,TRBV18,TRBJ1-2,CASSPSVSLVSHGYTF
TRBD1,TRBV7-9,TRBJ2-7,CASSTRKTGDAEQYF
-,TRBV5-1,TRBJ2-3,CASSLGLGNLITDTQYF
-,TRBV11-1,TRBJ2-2,CASSLEPRSTGELFF
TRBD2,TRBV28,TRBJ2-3,CASRKTSREITDTQYF
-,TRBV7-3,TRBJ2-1,CASSLGFVAFNEQFF
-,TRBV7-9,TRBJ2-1,CASSLADAGRLFF
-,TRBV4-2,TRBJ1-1,CASSQEGSGLNTEAFF
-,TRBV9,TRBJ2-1,CASSVPPDPDEQFF
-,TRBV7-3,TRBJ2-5,CASSLMGGETQYF
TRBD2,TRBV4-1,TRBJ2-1,CASRPGLAGAKGNEQFF
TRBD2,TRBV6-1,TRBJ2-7,CASRPTSGAYEQYF
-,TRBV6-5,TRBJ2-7,CASSTIHGEQYF
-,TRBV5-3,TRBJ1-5,CARSLKAGERGNQPQHF
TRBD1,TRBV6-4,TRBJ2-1,CASSDQTSTGDWCNEQFF
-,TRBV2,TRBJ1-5,CASRGRANQPQHF
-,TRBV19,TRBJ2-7,CASSAQGGNEQYF
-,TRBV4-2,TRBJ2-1,CASSLPLHEQFF
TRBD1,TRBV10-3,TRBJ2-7,CANWTRGQPPGEQYF
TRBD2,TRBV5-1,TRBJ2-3,CASSLAVLAGSASTDTQYF
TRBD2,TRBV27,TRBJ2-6,CASSLLGLAHGANVLTF
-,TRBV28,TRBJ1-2,CASSFVDYGYTF
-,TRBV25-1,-,CASSEAGPSSYEQYF
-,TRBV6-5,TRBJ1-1,CASSYSVGLNTEAFF